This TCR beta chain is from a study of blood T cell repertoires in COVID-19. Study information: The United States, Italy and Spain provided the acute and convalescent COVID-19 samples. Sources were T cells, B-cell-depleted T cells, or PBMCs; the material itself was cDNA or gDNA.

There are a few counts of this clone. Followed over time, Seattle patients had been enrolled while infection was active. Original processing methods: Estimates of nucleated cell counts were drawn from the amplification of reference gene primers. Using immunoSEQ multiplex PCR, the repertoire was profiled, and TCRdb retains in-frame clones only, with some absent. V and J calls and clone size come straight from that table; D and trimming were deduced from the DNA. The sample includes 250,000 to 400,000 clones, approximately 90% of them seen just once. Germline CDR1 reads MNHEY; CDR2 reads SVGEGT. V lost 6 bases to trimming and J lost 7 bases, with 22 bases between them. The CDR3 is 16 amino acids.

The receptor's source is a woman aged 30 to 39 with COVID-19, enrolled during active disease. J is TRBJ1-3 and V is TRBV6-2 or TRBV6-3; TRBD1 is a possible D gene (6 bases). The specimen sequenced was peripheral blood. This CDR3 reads CASSTPQGSQRNTIYF. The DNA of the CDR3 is TGTGCCAGCAGCACCCCACAGGGATCCCAACGGAACACCATATATTTT.